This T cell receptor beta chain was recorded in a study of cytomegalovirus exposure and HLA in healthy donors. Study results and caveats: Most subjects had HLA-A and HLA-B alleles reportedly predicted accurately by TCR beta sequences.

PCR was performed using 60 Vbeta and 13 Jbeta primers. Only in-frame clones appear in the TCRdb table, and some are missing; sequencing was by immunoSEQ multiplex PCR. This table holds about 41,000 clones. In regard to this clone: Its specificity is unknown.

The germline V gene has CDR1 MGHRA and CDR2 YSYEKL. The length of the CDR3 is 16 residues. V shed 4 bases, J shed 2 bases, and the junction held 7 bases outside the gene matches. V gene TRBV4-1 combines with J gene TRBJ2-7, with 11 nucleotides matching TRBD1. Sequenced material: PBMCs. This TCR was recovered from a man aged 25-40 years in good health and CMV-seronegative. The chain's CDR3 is CASSRGPGQGAYEQYF. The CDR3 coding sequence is TGCGCCAGCAGCCGAGGACCGGGACAGGGGGCCTACGAGCAGTACTTC.